This T cell receptor (beta chain) was retrieved from a study of cytomegalovirus exposure and HLA in healthy donors. Produced via immunoSEQ multiplex PCR; TCRdb's table is partial and in-frame only. The sample lists 210,000 or so clones, around nine tenths occurring once. This CDR3 is built from 14 residues. The germline CDR1 and CDR2 sequences are MNHEY and SMNVEV (reference sequence). V shed 6 bases and J shed 4 bases, with 13 bases lying between them. The chain joins TRBV27 to TRBJ1-5; a weak D match, TRBD1 (6 bases). Sequencing was carried out using PBMCs. This TCR came from a woman aged 18-30 years in good health and CMV-seronegative. The CDR3 bases are TGTGCCAGCAGAAGGGGGTTTGGGAATCAGCCCCAGCATTTT. Translated: CASRRGFGNQPQHF.